The clone carrying this T cell receptor beta chain came up once. Using immunoSEQ multiplex PCR, the repertoire was profiled, and TCRdb retains in-frame clones only, with some absent. The sample lists about 91,000 clones; roughly 95% were seen once. Germline CDR1 reads SGHVS; CDR2 reads FNYEAQ. CDR3 size: 15 residues. Germline trimming cut 8 bases from V and 2 bases from J; bases unmatched to any gene: 11. These data originate in a study of siplizumab effects on memory and regulatory T cells. What was sequenced was naive CD4+ T cells sorted from blood. The chain carries TRBV7-6 and TRBJ2-7; 8 bases are shared with TRBD2. This sequence was found in a human donor in good health. The CDR3 DNA sequence: TGTGCCAGCGCTACACTAAGCGGGGGCACCTACGAGCAGTACTTC. As protein: CASATLSGGTYEQYF. The whole variable domain, remainder taken from reference TRBV7-6 and TRBJ2-7, is GAGVSQSPRYKVTKRGQDVALRCDPISGHVSLYWYRQALGQGPEFLTYFNYEAQQDKSGLPNDRFSAERPEGSISTLTIQRTEQRDSAMYRCASATLSGGTYEQYFGPGTRLTVT.